Sequencing of this T cell receptor beta chain was carried out in a study of blood T cells in healthy people across ages. This CDR3 region has 12 residues. The germline V gene has CDR1 LNHDA and CDR2 SQIVND (reference sequence). V shed 3 bases and J shed 6 bases, with 8 bases lying between them. Then a second PCR, running roughly 7 to 11 cycles, was carried out with a sample-barcoded 5' primer and a J-beta primer mix. A single record per CDR3 protein comes from TCRdb applying MiXCR to the 5' RACE reads. Of around 2 million distinct CDR3 sequences listed, roughly 43% are singletons. Every sample gave at least 5 micrograms of total RNA when it was extracted.

The sequence derives from a human donor in good health. The chain is built from TRBV19 and TRBJ1-1, with D unresolved. Source material: blood. CDR3 region: CASSIVSAEAFF. The CDR3 DNA follows: TGTGCCAGTAGTATCGTCAGCGCTGAAGCTTTCTTT.